What follows is one TCR beta chain and its context. Antigen: not known. This entry belongs to a study of OX40 agonist ivuxolimab in advanced cancers. Study outcomes and limitations: There was clonal expansion of CD4+ and CD8+ blood T cells by week 6 at 0.1 to 3.0 mg/kg.

On cycle 4 day 1 and cycle 7 day 1, as well as at baseline, blood was sampled. Sequencing was performed with immunoSEQ multiplex PCR; in TCRdb, only in-frame clones are kept and a portion is missing. The sample lists about 49,000 clones, about 79% seen once, with over 6.5% in the top ten. Germline V CDR1 and CDR2: SGHRS, YFSETQ. The CDR3 spans 16 residues. Losses at the gene ends were 4 bases for V and 4 bases for J; bases not matched to a gene: 11. The chain joins TRBV5-1 to TRBJ2-3; 8 bases fit TRBD2. Source: CD4+ or CD8+ T cells sorted from blood, taken in a trial of the OX40 agonist ivuxolimab. The sequence was collected from an adult with an advanced solid tumor such as melanoma, head and neck, liver or kidney cancer. CDR3 nucleotides: TGCGCCAGCAGCCCCCGGACTAGCAGAGAACCAGATACGCAGTATTTT. It codes for CASSPRTSREPDTQYF.